The 24 T cell receptor beta chains presented below share a single source sample, sequenced in a study of CD8 T cells in Susac syndrome (dated by TCRdb to 2018 to 2020). The library was obtained by the immunoSEQ multiplex PCR assay. RNA was extracted using the RNeasy kit, and about 0.5 to 1 ug of the RNA was reverse transcribed with random hexamers. Using fastp trimming at Q25 and MiXCR clonotype assembly, TCRdb reanalyzed the public sequencing data and kept in-frame beta chains. One record per CDR3 amino acid sequence lists the most common genes and DNA. In all, the sample holds around 80,000 distinct CDR3 sequences, and roughly 91% of those were seen once. The top ten clones comprise 0.5% to 0.6% of the sample. Source material: CD8+ T cells from PBMCs. Receptors were obtained from a human donor with multiple sclerosis.

V is TRBV12-3 or TRBV12-4 and J is TRBJ2-1; tentatively, D is TRBD1 or TRBD2 (5 bases each). This CDR3 has 12 residues. The ends were cut back, 4 bases at V and 12 bases at J, with 13 bases in the middle. In DNA, the CDR3 is TGTGCCAGCAGTTCCGGGACCCAACTGCAGTTCTTC. Amino acid sequence: CASSSGTQLQFF.

V gene TRBV6-2 or TRBV6-3 combines with J gene TRBJ2-7, with D possibly matching TRBD1 (5 bases). V was cut by 3 bases and J by 3 bases, with 12 bases left in between. Per germline, CDR1 MNHEY and CDR2 SVGEGT. CDR3 length: 14 amino acids. CDR3 nucleotides: TGTGCCAGCAGTTATGAGACAGTGCTCTACGAGCAGTACTTC. This gives the protein CASSYETVLYEQYF.

This chain uses TRBV4-3 with TRBJ2-7; 9 bases are shared with TRBD1. J gave up 2 bases and V 3 bases, and 2 bases lay outside the gene matches. Germline CDR1 is LGHNA and CDR2 is YSLEER. The CDR3 length is 14 residues. In DNA, the CDR3 is TGCGCCAGCAGCCAGGACAGGGGAACCTACGAGCAGTACTTC. Its translation: CASSQDRGTYEQYF.

The V and J genes are TRBV4-1 and TRBJ2-7; possibly TRBD2 for D (5 bases). V was trimmed by 0 bases and J by 5 bases, leaving 17 bases between them. This CDR3 has 16 amino acids. Germline values: CDR1 MGHRA, CDR2 YSYEKL. In DNA form, the CDR3 reads TGCGCCAGCAGCCAAGATGGACTGCCTTCATCACACGAGCAGTACTTC. Its translation: CASSQDGLPSSHEQYF.

The V call is TRBV4-3, the J call TRBJ2-1, with TRBD2 identical over 13 bases. The CDR3 totals 19 residues. From germline, CDR1 is LGHNA and CDR2 YSLEER. V shed 0 bases and J 4 bases; nucleotides not matched to a gene: 9. The CDR3: CASSQDLTLAGGKYNEQFF. The DNA of the CDR3 is TGCGCCAGCAGCCAAGATCTAACACTAGCGGGAGGGAAGTACAATGAGCAGTTCTTC.

The chain recombines TRBV6-4 with TRBJ2-3; D is unresolved. Germline V gives CDR1 MRHNA, CDR2 SNTAGT. CDR3 size: 15 residues. V lost 3 bases, J lost 0 bases, and 10 bases lay in between. The CDR3 region has the DNA TGTGCCAGCAGTGAGGCAGCCTCTAGCACAGATACGCAGTATTTT. The encoded protein is CASSEAASSTDTQYF.

The chain couples TRBV20-1 to TRBJ1-1; D uncertain. Deletions cut 3 bases from V and 1 base from J, with 9 bases between. In germline, CDR1 is DFQATT, CDR2 SNEGSKA (reference sequence). CDR3 length equals 13 residues. CDR3 DNA: TGCAGTGCTAGTGAGGGATCGAACACTGAAGCTTTCTTT. As protein: CSASEGSNTEAFF.

The rearrangement links TRBV7-9 to TRBJ1-4, with a possible D match to TRBD1 (6 bases). The V end lost 3 bases, the J end lost 7 bases, and 12 bases lay between the germline ends. The germline CDR1 and CDR2 sequences are SEHNR and FQNEAQ (reference sequence). This CDR3 comprises 14 residues. For the CDR3, the DNA is TGTGCCAGCAGCTTCCCACAGGGAATTGAAAAACTGTTTTTT. Translated, it gives CASSFPQGIEKLFF.

The chain couples TRBV28 to TRBJ2-7, with D possibly being TRBD2 (6 bases). This CDR3 is 13 amino acids long. Germline CDR1 is MDHEN and CDR2 is SYDVKM. Trimming took off 10 bases at V and 5 bases at J, with 18 bases between the two ends. The CDR3: CAITKGGIDEQYF. The CDR3 DNA reads TGTGCCATCACGAAGGGAGGCATCGACGAGCAGTACTTC. The full variable domain, in which reference TRBV28 and TRBJ2-7 provide the parts outside the CDR3, is DVKVTQSSRYLVKRTGEKVFLECVQDMDHENMFWYRQDPGLGLRLIYFSYDVKMKEKGDIPEGYSVSREKKERFSLILESASTNQTSMYLCAITKGGIDEQYFGPGTRLTVT.

This sequence joins TRBV28 and TRBJ2-1; tentatively, D is TRBD2 (5 bases). The CDR3 contains 14 residues. Germline-derived CDR1 and CDR2 are MDHEN and SYDVKM. Trimming shortened V by 2 bases and J by 9 bases, and 14 bases separated the two germline ends. The CDR3 DNA is TGTGCCAGCAGTTTAGCTAGCTTCGACGGTGAGCAGTTCTTC. Amino acids: CASSLASFDGEQFF.

The chain employs TRBV6-5 and TRBJ2-3; 9 bases agree with TRBD2. After removal of 1 base from V and 3 bases from J, the junction contained 17 bases not matched to a gene. The V gene's germline CDR1 is MNHEY and CDR2 SVGAGI. This CDR3 is 20 amino acids long. CDR3 loop: CASSYFFPEAGGSRTDTQYF. In nucleotides, the CDR3 is TGTGCCAGCAGTTACTTCTTCCCGGAAGCGGGGGGAAGTCGGACAGATACGCAGTATTTT.

The chain links TRBV28 to TRBJ1-3; D perhaps matches TRBD1 (6 bases). Germline CDR1 is MDHEN and CDR2 is SYDVKM. CDR3 size: 14 residues. V was shortened by 6 bases and J by 5 bases, with 14 bases between the two germline ends. This CDR3 is CASSRTGRRNTIYF. CDR3 DNA sequence: TGTGCCAGCAGCCGTACAGGGAGAAGAAACACCATATATTTT.

V usage is TRBV7-9 and J usage is TRBJ2-2; 11 nucleotides align to TRBD2. In germline, CDR1 is SEHNR, CDR2 FQNEAQ (reference sequence). The CDR3 is 18 residues long. Losses at the gene ends were 8 bases for V and 0 bases for J; bases not matched to a gene: 11. The CDR3 DNA reads as TGTGCCAGCTTCCCCCGGGGACTAGCGGCCTCGAACACCGGGGAGCTGTTTTTT. Its translation is CASFPRGLAASNTGELFF.

The chain combines TRBV28 with TRBJ2-3; D tentatively fits TRBD1 or TRBD2 (5 bases each). The CDR3 covers 16 residues. V dropped 3 bases and J dropped 2 bases, with 15 bases sitting between them. CDR1 is MDHEN, CDR2 SYDVKM, per germline. DNA for the CDR3: TGTGCCAGCAGTTTTAGAGGGGCCTTTGTCACAGATACGCAGTATTTT. Amino acid sequence: CASSFRGAFVTDTQYF.

This clonotype was observed a few times. The chain is built from TRBV6-5 and TRBJ1-4; 8 bases match TRBD1. The CDR3 is made up of 14 amino acids. Looked up from germline, CDR1 is MNHEY and CDR2 is SVGAGI. Germline trimming cut 2 bases from V and 8 bases from J; bases unmatched to any gene: 4. CDR3 amino acids: CASSYGTGGEKLFF. CDR3 bases: TGTGCCAGCAGTTACGGCACAGGGGGGGAAAAACTGTTTTTT.

The J gene is TRBJ2-7, the V gene TRBV6-6; the D gene could be TRBD1 or TRBD2 (5 bases each). Germline V gene data show CDR1 as MNHNY and CDR2 as SVGAGI (reference sequence). V was clipped by 5 bases and J by 2 bases, with 13 bases between them. This CDR3 is 14 amino acids long. In DNA form, the CDR3 reads TGTGCCAGCAGTCAGGGACCTGTCACCTACGAGCAGTACTTC. Encoded protein: CASSQGPVTYEQYF.

The chain employs TRBV19 and TRBJ2-7; 7 positions match TRBD2. Looked up from germline, CDR1 is LNHDA and CDR2 is SQIVND (reference sequence). V shed 6 bases and J 0 bases; nucleotides not matched to a gene: 8. This CDR3 region has 15 residues. The CDR3 sequence is CASRRWASGSYEQYF. CDR3 DNA sequence: TGTGCCAGTAGGAGATGGGCTAGCGGCTCCTACGAGCAGTACTTC.

The chain uses TRBV5-1 and TRBJ2-7, with 10 bases that match TRBD1. The CDR3 totals 14 residues. Germline assignment: CDR1 SGHRS and CDR2 YFSETQ. V shed 4 bases, J shed 6 bases, and the junction held 7 bases outside the gene matches. CDR3 in DNA: TGCGCCAGCAGCCCCGGGACAGGGGATCCCGAGCAGTACTTC. This sequence encodes CASSPGTGDPEQYF.

This chain joins TRBV7-6 and TRBJ2-5; perhaps TRBD2 as D (6 bases). Trimming removed 5 bases from V and 4 bases from J, with 14 bases in between. CDR3 length: 14 residues. Germline CDR1 SGHVS, CDR2 FNYEAQ. DNA of the CDR3: TGTGCCAGCAGCCTCTTTGGCGGGGCAGAGACCCAGTACTTC. Translated: CASSLFGGAETQYF.

The chain combines TRBV5-1 with TRBJ2-2; D is unresolved. Trimming cost V 0 bases and J 7 bases, with 10 bases left between them. This CDR3 is built from 14 residues. Germline V gene sequence: CDR1 SGHRS, CDR2 YFSETQ. Here the CDR3 DNA reads TGCGCCAGCAGCTTGGCGGCAGCCGGCGGGGAGCTGTTTTTT. It translates to CASSLAAAGGELFF.

V is TRBV27 and J is TRBJ1-2; weak D call: TRBD1 (5 bases). CDR1 and CDR2 (germline): MNHEY, SMNVEV (reference sequence). The CDR3 contains 15 residues. Trimming stripped 5 bases from V and 4 bases from J, with 17 bases between. CDR3 region: CASSQLGRELYGYTF. CDR3 DNA: TGTGCCAGCAGTCAACTGGGACGGGAGCTCTATGGCTACACCTTC.

V gene TRBV5-1 combines with J gene TRBJ1-1; D is unresolved. The CDR3 consists of 16 residues. The V and J ends lost 0 bases and 1 base respectively, with 13 bases between them. From germline, CDR1 is SGHRS and CDR2 YFSETQ. CDR3 DNA: TGCGCCAGCAGCTTGGCCGTTCAGACACGGAACACTGAAGCTTTCTTT. It encodes CASSLAVQTRNTEAFF.

The gene calls are TRBV5-1 and TRBJ2-3; either TRBD1 or TRBD2 may fit D (5 bases each). This CDR3 is 16 amino acids long. Germline-derived CDR1 and CDR2 are SGHRS and YFSETQ. Trimming took off 0 bases at V and 4 bases at J, with 15 bases between the two ends. This CDR3 is CASSLEEGTLADTQYF. CDR3 in DNA: TGCGCCAGCAGCTTGGAGGAAGGGACCTTAGCAGATACGCAGTATTTT.

This sequence joins TRBV10-2 and TRBJ1-4; 11 bases fit TRBD1. Germline lookup yields CDR1 WSHSY and CDR2 SAAADI. J was trimmed by 0 bases and V by 4 bases; bases with no gene match: 4. This CDR3 spans 17 amino acids. The CDR3 protein is CASSAPGQGATNEKLFF. CDR3 nucleotide sequence: TGCGCCAGCAGTGCCCCGGGACAGGGGGCAACTAATGAAAAACTGTTTTTT.